This T cell receptor beta chain was recovered during a study of OX40 agonist ivuxolimab in advanced cancers. Findings and limits, study-wide: Clonal expansion by week 6 occurred in CD4+ and CD8+ blood T cells (at 0.1 to 3.0 mg/kg).

Drawing of blood for sampling happened at baseline, at cycle 4 day 1, and at cycle 7 day 1. TCRdb's table, derived via immunoSEQ multiplex PCR, lists solely in-frame clones and lacks some. This table holds approximately 32,000 clones, roughly 87% found once. Comment on this clone: Its antigen is unidentified.

The CDR3 contains 15 residues. CDR1 LNHDA and CDR2 SQIVND come from the germline V gene (reference sequence). Trimming at V came to 0 bases and at J to 4 bases, leaving 5 bases not matched to a gene. This material consisted of CD4+ or CD8+ T cells sorted from blood, taken in a trial of the OX40 agonist ivuxolimab. The V gene is TRBV19, the J gene TRBJ1-2; the match to TRBD1 covers 7 bases. The sequence was collected from an adult with an advanced solid tumor such as melanoma, head and neck, liver or kidney cancer. This CDR3 reads CASSIETGVGYGYTF. The CDR3 nucleotides read TGTGCCAGTAGTATAGAAACAGGGGTCGGCTATGGCTACACCTTC. The entire variable domain, with the rest obtained from reference TRBV19 and TRBJ1-2, is as follows: DGGITQSPKYLFRKEGQNVTLSCEQNLNHDAMYWYRQDPGQGLRLIYYSQIVNDFQKGDIAEGYSVSREKKESFPLTVTSAQKNPTAFYLCASSIETGVGYGYTFGSGTRLTVV.